The text below deals with one T cell receptor beta chain. Its target is unknown. These data come from a study of CD4 T cells in relation to SARS-CoV-2 and coronaviruses. Study background: No peptide or an HIV-1 Nef peptide pool served as negative control.

The V and J ends lost 5 bases and 3 bases, in that order; junction bases with no gene match: 7. This CDR3 spans 15 amino acids. CDR1 and CDR2 from the germline V gene are SEHNR and FQNEAQ (reference sequence). CD4+ T cells from unexposed donors were obtained before the COVID-19 pandemic (2011-2018). After about ten days of culture, CD4+ T cells were isolated. TCRdb keeps only in-frame clones here, not all; method: immunoSEQ multiplex PCR. In the table there are approximately 17,000 clones, around 80% of which are singletons. The TCR originated in a human donor in good health. The rearrangement uses TRBV7-9 and TRBJ2-7, with 10 positions matching TRBD1. Source material: CD4+ T cells from PBMCs, cultured in vitro. The CDR3 DNA follows: TGTGCCAGCAGCCGTCCGGGACAGGGGTTCTACGAGCAGTACTTC. Residues: CASSRPGQGFYEQYF.